Listed below are T cell receptor beta chains from one sample, sequenced in a study of neurological immune-mediated disorders. TCRdb ran MiXCR on the 5' RACE reads and lists one entry per CDR3 protein. The sample has under 75,000 distinct CDR3 sequences, over 5% seen once; the top ten hold about 5.7%. Sequenced material: PBMCs. The receptor set was obtained from a human donor with multiple sclerosis. The donor label of this sample is uncertain. The CDR3 runs from the conserved cysteine through the conserved F or W. The D gene is left open where the match is weak. Some rows have no size entry. The others give once, few or many, or a class for an expanded clone.

CDR3 length: 16
clone size: many
J gene: TRBJ2-1
V gene: TRBV5-5
D gene: TRBD2
CDR3 DNA: TGTGCCAGCAGCACCCAACTAGCGGGGGGAAACAATGAGCAGTTCTTC
CDR3 protein: CASSTQLAGGNNEQFF

CDR3 length: 15
clone size: many
J gene: TRBJ2-7
V gene: TRBV20-1
D gene: TRBD2
CDR3 DNA: TGCAGTGCTAGACTAGCGGGGGGAACCCACTACGAGCAGTACTTC
CDR3 protein: CSARLAGGTHYEQYF

CDR3 length: 15
clone size: many
J gene: TRBJ1-5
V gene: TRBV6-1
D gene: NA
CDR3 DNA: TGTGCCAGCAGTTTCCAGGGGCTCAGCAATCAGCCCCAGCATTTT
CDR3 protein: CASSFQGLSNQPQHF

CDR3 length: 14
clone size: many
J gene: TRBJ2-5
V gene: TRBV20-1
D gene: NA
CDR3 DNA: TGCAGTGCTAGAGAGACGGGGGGCTGGGAGACCCAGTACTTC
CDR3 protein: CSARETGGWETQYF

CDR3 length: 12
clone size: many
J gene: TRBJ2-2
V gene: TRBV10-3
D gene: NA
CDR3 DNA: TGTGCCACTTTTGGGGACACCGGGGAGCTGTTTTTT
CDR3 protein: CATFGDTGELFF

CDR3 length: 15
clone size: many
J gene: TRBJ2-7
V gene: TRBV20-1
D gene: TRBD2
CDR3 DNA: TGCAGTGCTGGCGTTAGCGGGGGGGGCACCTACGAGCAGTACTTC
CDR3 protein: CSAGVSGGGTYEQYF

CDR3 length: 14
clone size: many
J gene: TRBJ2-2
V gene: TRBV20-1
D gene: TRBD2
CDR3 DNA: TGCAGTGCTATTGCGGGGGGAAACACCGGGGAGCTGTTTTTT
CDR3 protein: CSAIAGGNTGELFF

CDR3 length: 13
clone size: few
J gene: TRBJ1-1
V gene: TRBV5-4
D gene: NA
CDR3 DNA: TGTGCCAGCACCTGGGGGGGGTTCACTGAAGCTTTCTTT
CDR3 protein: CASTWGGFTEAFF

CDR3 length: 16
clone size: many
J gene: TRBJ1-2
V gene: TRBV20-1
D gene: TRBD1
CDR3 DNA: TGCAGTGCTAGGTCCCCCGTTGACAGGGTAGGCGATGGCTACACCTTC
CDR3 protein: CSARSPVDRVGDGYTF

CDR3 length: 15
clone size: many
J gene: TRBJ2-1
V gene: TRBV5-1
D gene: NA
CDR3 DNA: TGCGCCAGCAGCTTGGGGGGTACCTCCTACAATGAGCAGTTCTTC
CDR3 protein: CASSLGGTSYNEQFF

CDR3 length: 13
clone size: few
J gene: TRBJ2-7
V gene: TRBV4-1
D gene: NA
CDR3 DNA: TGCGCCAGCAGCCCTCCCAGGGGAGACGAGCAGTACTTC
CDR3 protein: CASSPPRGDEQYF

CDR3 length: 14
clone size: many
J gene: TRBJ1-3
V gene: TRBV20-1
D gene: NA
CDR3 DNA: TGCAGTGCTAGAGATGCAGGACCTGGAAACACCATATATTTT
CDR3 protein: CSARDAGPGNTIYF

CDR3 length: 18
clone size: many
J gene: TRBJ2-5
V gene: TRBV7-9
D gene: TRBD2
CDR3 DNA: TGTGCCAGCAGCCCCCTAGCGGGGGGCGGGGAAGGGCAAGAGACCCAGTACTTC
CDR3 protein: CASSPLAGGGEGQETQYF

CDR3 length: 16
clone size: many
J gene: TRBJ2-6
V gene: TRBV12-3/TRBV12-4
D gene: NA
CDR3 DNA: TGTGCCAGCAGGGGAATCAGGGGCCCTGGGGCCAACGTCCTGACTTTC
CDR3 protein: CASRGIRGPGANVLTF

CDR3 length: 16
clone size: many
J gene: TRBJ1-5
V gene: TRBV5-1
D gene: NA
CDR3 DNA: TGCGCCAGCAGCTTGGATGGGGGAACCAGCAATCAGCCCCAGCATTTT
CDR3 protein: CASSLDGGTSNQPQHF

CDR3 length: 17
clone size: many
J gene: TRBJ2-1
V gene: TRBV9
D gene: TRBD1
CDR3 DNA: TGTGCCAGCAGCCCCGGGACAGGGGCTTTCTCCTACAATGAGCAGTTCTTC
CDR3 protein: CASSPGTGAFSYNEQFF

CDR3 length: 14
clone size: many
J gene: TRBJ1-2
V gene: TRBV5-1
D gene: NA
CDR3 DNA: TGCGCCAGCAGCCAGGACAGTTCTAACTATGGCTACACCTTC
CDR3 protein: CASSQDSSNYGYTF

CDR3 length: 16
clone size: many
J gene: TRBJ2-2
V gene: TRBV12-3/TRBV12-4
D gene: TRBD1
CDR3 DNA: TGTGCCAGCAGCCCCCGGGACAGGGGTAGGGCCGGGGAGCTGTTTTTT
CDR3 protein: CASSPRDRGRAGELFF

CDR3 length: 16
clone size: NA
J gene: TRBJ2-1
V gene: TRBV7-9
D gene: TRBD2
CDR3 DNA: TGTGCCAGCAGCTCCGTGGGGGGAGGGCCAATCAATGAGCAGTTCTTC
CDR3 protein: CASSSVGGGPINEQFF

CDR3 length: 14
clone size: many
J gene: TRBJ2-7
V gene: TRBV10-3
D gene: NA
CDR3 DNA: TGTGCCATCAGGCCCCGGGGGTCCTCCTACGAGCAGTACTTC
CDR3 protein: CAIRPRGSSYEQYF

CDR3 length: 13
clone size: many
J gene: TRBJ1-2
V gene: TRBV4-1
D gene: NA
CDR3 DNA: TGCGCCAGCAGCTCCTATTCGGTTGATGGCTACACCTTC
CDR3 protein: CASSSYSVDGYTF

CDR3 length: 15
clone size: many
J gene: TRBJ1-1
V gene: TRBV5-1
D gene: NA
CDR3 DNA: TGCGCCAGCAGCTTGATGGGGGAAGCGGGCACTGAAGCTTTCTTT
CDR3 protein: CASSLMGEAGTEAFF

CDR3 length: 12
clone size: many
J gene: TRBJ2-1
V gene: TRBV5-1
D gene: NA
CDR3 DNA: TGCGCCAGCACCTTAGGGAGAAATGAGCAGTTCTTC
CDR3 protein: CASTLGRNEQFF

CDR3 length: 13
clone size: many
J gene: TRBJ1-1
V gene: TRBV6-5
D gene: TRBD1
CDR3 DNA: TGTGCCAGCAGAAACGGACAGGCACTTCAAGCTTTCTTT
CDR3 protein: CASRNGQALQAFF

CDR3 length: 14
clone size: many
J gene: TRBJ1-1
V gene: TRBV5-1
D gene: NA
CDR3 DNA: TGCGCCAGCAGCTTGGCCGCGAGGGGCACTGAAGCTTTCTTT
CDR3 protein: CASSLAARGTEAFF